Below are 17 T cell receptor beta chains sequenced from a single sample in a study of STAT5B mutations in CD4+ large granular lymphocyte leukemia. This table comes from immunoSEQ multiplex PCR, and its TCRdb copy is limited to in-frame clones, with some not included. The sample includes about 21,000 clones, around 75% of them seen just once. Material for sequencing was CD4+ T cells from blood buffy coats. These receptor sequences come from a human donor in good health.

The chain is built from TRBV11-3 and TRBJ2-3, with D unresolved. This CDR3 is 15 amino acids long. V was trimmed by 5 bases and J by 4 bases, leaving 16 bases between them. From germline, CDR1 is SGHNT and CDR2 YENEEA. This CDR3 is CASSDGRVGPDTQYF. CDR3 nucleotides: TGTGCCAGCAGCGACGGGCGAGTCGGGCCAGATACGCAGTATTTT.

The CDR3 DNA sequence: TGCGCCAGCAGCTACGGAGGGGGAAACACAGATACGCAGTATTTT. It codes for CASSYGGGNTDTQYF. The chain uses TRBV4-3 and TRBJ2-3; tentatively, D is TRBD1 or TRBD2 (6 bases each). Deletions cut 5 bases from V and 2 bases from J, with 14 bases between. The V gene's germline CDR1 is LGHNA and CDR2 YSLEER. This CDR3 comprises 15 residues.

V usage is TRBV27 and J usage is TRBJ2-7, with D perhaps TRBD1 (6 bases). CDR3 length: 14 residues. Germline V gene sequence: CDR1 MNHEY, CDR2 SMNVEV (reference sequence). Trimming pared 5 bases from V and 4 bases from J, leaving 15 bases between. CDR3 DNA sequence: TGTGCCAGCAGTCCTGACAGGCGGTCATACGAGCAGTACTTC. Its translation: CASSPDRRSYEQYF.

The chain links TRBV7-2 to TRBJ1-5; the D gene is possibly TRBD1 (6 bases). The CDR3 has 15 residues. Between the trimmed V and J ends, which lost 2 bases and 1 base, there was a span of 9 bases. Germline loops: CDR1 SGHTA, CDR2 FQGNSA. The CDR3 loop is CASSLLGGSNQPQHF. CDR3 sequence (DNA): TGTGCCAGCAGCTTATTAGGGGGAAGCAATCAGCCCCAGCATTTT.

This chain joins TRBV29-1 and TRBJ1-5; 7 bases map to TRBD1. The trim removed 7 bases at V and 4 bases at J, leaving 4 bases unmatched. The CDR3 is 12 amino acids. Germline V gene data show CDR1 as SQVTM and CDR2 as ANQGSEA. CDR3: CSELQGNQPQHF. The CDR3 nucleotides read TGCAGCGAACTACAGGGGAATCAGCCCCAGCATTTT.

This clone was picked up a small number of times. The chain uses TRBV25-1 and TRBJ2-6; D tentatively reads TRBD1 or TRBD2 (5 bases each). CDR1 and CDR2 (germline): MGHDK, SYGVNS. Trimming left V 2 bases short and J 2 bases short, with 13 bases between. The CDR3 sequence is 17 residues long. The CDR3: CASSEEGLGAGANVLTF. CDR3 sequence (DNA): TGTGCCAGCAGTGAAGAGGGGTTGGGGGCTGGGGCCAACGTCCTGACTTTC.

The chain has TRBV7-9 and TRBJ1-4; TRBD1 is a possible D gene (6 bases). Per germline, CDR1 SEHNR and CDR2 FQNEAQ (reference sequence). V was cut by 2 bases and J by 5 bases, with 9 bases left in between. The CDR3 extends over 14 amino acids. The CDR3 DNA reads TGTGCCAGCAGCTTAAGGACAGAAAATGAAAAACTGTTTTTT. Its protein is CASSLRTENEKLFF.

The gene calls are TRBV7-2 and TRBJ2-1; tentative D call: TRBD2 (5 bases). This CDR3 is 11 amino acids long. Germline V gives CDR1 SGHTA, CDR2 FQGNSA. V lost 1 base to trimming and J lost 14 bases, with 9 bases between them. CDR3 sequence: CASSLGLQKFF. The CDR3 nucleotides read TGTGCCAGCAGCTTAGGACTACAGAAGTTCTTC.

There are a few counts of this clone. This sequence joins TRBV5-5 and TRBJ2-7; no firm D call. The CDR3 covers 14 residues. From germline, CDR1 is SGHKS and CDR2 YYEKEE (reference sequence). Trimming left V 0 bases short and J 0 bases short, with 7 bases between. CDR3 in amino acids: CASSLVGRSYEQYF. In DNA form, the CDR3 reads TGTGCCAGCAGCTTGGTTGGACGCTCCTACGAGCAGTACTTC.

The chain carries TRBV5-6 and TRBJ2-7, with TRBD1 identical over 9 bases. V shed 2 bases and J 3 bases; nucleotides not matched to a gene: 6. The CDR3 runs to 15 residues. From germline, CDR1 is SGHDT and CDR2 YYEEEE. The DNA for the CDR3 is TGTGCCAGCAGCTTAGGAAACAGGGGGCGCTACGAGCAGTACTTC. It yields the protein CASSLGNRGRYEQYF.

This clone was recorded only once. The chain recombines TRBV5-1 with TRBJ2-2, with a tentative D call TRBD1 (6 bases). The CDR3 sequence is 14 residues long. Trimming pared 0 bases from V and 6 bases from J, leaving 9 bases between. Per germline, CDR1 SGHRS and CDR2 YFSETQ. The CDR3, as DNA: TGCGCCAGCAGCTTGGACAGGGTACCCGGGGAGCTGTTTTTT. This sequence encodes CASSLDRVPGELFF. Supplemented by reference TRBV5-1 and TRBJ2-2, the full variable domain reads KAGVTQTPRYLIKTRGQQVTLSCSPISGHRSVSWYQQTPGQGLQFLFEYFSETQRNKGNFPGRFSGRQFSNSRSEMNVSTLELGDSALYLCASSLDRVPGELFFGEGSRLTVL.

This chain joins TRBV4-3 and TRBJ2-3, with TRBD2 identical over 12 bases. Germline V gene sequence: CDR1 LGHNA, CDR2 YSLEER. The CDR3 consists of 14 residues. V dropped 1 base and J dropped 11; count of bases not matched to a gene: 4. This CDR3 reads CASSQVTSGGLQYF. Written as DNA, the CDR3 is TGCGCCAGCAGCCAAGTAACTAGCGGGGGGTTGCAGTATTTT.

This clone was detected a few times. This sequence joins TRBV4-1 and TRBJ1-4; D might be TRBD1 (6 bases). This CDR3 has 16 residues. The V gene's germline CDR1 is MGHRA and CDR2 YSYEKL. V gave up 3 bases and J gave up 8 bases, with 19 bases separating them. CDR3 amino acids: CASSQPLKTGNEKLFF. In DNA, the CDR3 is TGCGCCAGCAGCCAGCCCCTGAAAACAGGGAACGAAAAACTGTTTTTT.

The chain uses TRBV27 and TRBJ2-5; either TRBD1 or TRBD2 may supply D (5 bases each). Per germline, CDR1 MNHEY and CDR2 SMNVEV (reference sequence). V lost 2 bases and J lost 0, with 16 bases in between. The CDR3 has 17 residues. The CDR3 nucleotides are TGTGCCAGCAGTTTAAACATCCCGGGACCGTACCAAGAGACCCAGTACTTC. This translates into CASSLNIPGPYQETQYF.

The chain joins TRBV5-1 to TRBJ2-7; 12 nucleotides align to TRBD1. Unmatched junction bases numbered 8, after V lost 3 bases and J lost 4 bases. The CDR3 is 16 amino acids. CDR1 and CDR2 from the germline V gene are SGHRS and YFSETQ. The CDR3 nucleotides read TGCGCCAGCAGCTCCGGGGGACAGGGGGCCCAATACGAGCAGTACTTC. This encodes CASSSGGQGAQYEQYF.

This clone was observed a few times. DNA for the CDR3: TGTGCCAGCAGCCGGACAGGGGACTATGGCTACACCTTC. This codes for CASSRTGDYGYTF. The V gene is TRBV2, the J gene TRBJ1-2, with 9 bases that match TRBD1. With V trimmed by 6 bases and J by 3 bases, 2 bases remained unmatched. CDR3 size: 13 residues. Germline CDR1 is SNHLY and CDR2 is FYNNEI.

This clone appeared once. The genes are TRBV28 and TRBJ2-5, with unresolved D. The CDR3 is 16 amino acids. Trimming stripped 2 bases from V and 4 bases from J, with 17 bases between. In germline, CDR1 is MDHEN, CDR2 SYDVKM. This CDR3 reads CASSLQGQARGETQYF. The CDR3 DNA reads as TGTGCCAGCAGTTTACAAGGTCAGGCCCGTGGAGAGACCCAGTACTTC.